This T cell receptor beta chain was sequenced for a study of regulatory and conventional T cells in RAG deficiency. Concerning this clone itself: Its antigen remains unidentified.

The sorted regulatory T cells were CD4+, CD25-high and CD127-low, with genomic DNA sequenced. Whole-study results and caveats: Omenn syndrome and CID/AS patients had roughly 92-fold fewer unique Treg TCR beta sequences, versus roughly 10-fold elsewhere.

Assay: immunoSEQ multiplex PCR; the TCRdb copy retains only in-frame clones and omits some. The sample shows tens of thousands of clones, about nine tenths of them seen only once. With V trimmed by 4 bases and J by 4 bases, 11 bases remained unmatched. The germline V gene has CDR1 SGDLS and CDR2 YYNGEE. There are 16 residues in the CDR3. The sample also formed part of further work on regulatory T cells. That source adds: The PCR used 52 TRBV and 13 TRBJ primers.

The receptor's source is a human donor in good health. Sequenced input: Tregs sorted from blood. The chain carries TRBV9 and TRBJ2-1; 7 bases align to TRBD1. CDR3 protein: CASSPRGNSRYNEQFF. The CDR3, as DNA: TGTGCCAGCAGCCCCAGGGGGAATTCCCGATACAATGAGCAGTTCTTC.